In its sample, the clone carrying this T cell receptor beta chain ranks as medium-sized. What it binds is not known. These data are taken from a study of liver allograft versus peripheral blood T cells. For the study at large: Liver transplant recipients had T cell receptor repertoires compared between transplanted liver and peripheral blood.

Via MiXCR, TCRdb re-called the reads, giving one row per CDR3 protein. The sample yields about 12,000 distinct CDR3 sequences, 25% to 35% seen once. Germline values: CDR1 MNHEY, CDR2 SMNVEV (reference sequence). Trimming took off 2 bases at V and 0 bases at J, with 6 bases between the two ends. CDR3 length equals 14 residues. Findings of the study overall: Liver allografts reportedly held T cell receptor repertoires unlike those in peripheral blood.

The TCR was taken from a human patient who had a liver transplant. The T cells may partly be graft donor cells. The rearrangement links TRBV27 to TRBJ2-3; D not certain. This CDR3 is CASSLKASTDTQYF. The CDR3 coding sequence is TGTGCCAGCAGTTTAAAAGCTAGCACAGATACGCAGTATTTT.